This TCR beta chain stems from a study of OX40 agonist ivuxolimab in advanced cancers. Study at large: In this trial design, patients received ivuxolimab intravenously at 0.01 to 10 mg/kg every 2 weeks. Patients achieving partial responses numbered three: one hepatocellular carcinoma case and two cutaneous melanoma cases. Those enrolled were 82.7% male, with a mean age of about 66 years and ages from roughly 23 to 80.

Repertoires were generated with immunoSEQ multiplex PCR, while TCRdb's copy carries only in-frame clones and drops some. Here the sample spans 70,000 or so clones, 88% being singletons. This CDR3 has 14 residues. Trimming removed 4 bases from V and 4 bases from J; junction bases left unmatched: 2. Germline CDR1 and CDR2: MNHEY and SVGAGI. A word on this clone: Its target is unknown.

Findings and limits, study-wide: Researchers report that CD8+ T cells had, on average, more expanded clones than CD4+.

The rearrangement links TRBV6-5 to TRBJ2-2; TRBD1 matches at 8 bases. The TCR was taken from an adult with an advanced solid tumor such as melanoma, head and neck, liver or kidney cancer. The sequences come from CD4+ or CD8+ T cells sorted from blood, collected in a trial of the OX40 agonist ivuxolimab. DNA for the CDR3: TGTGCCAGCAGTTCCACAGGGGGCACCGGGGAGCTGTTTTTT. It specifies CASSSTGGTGELFF.